This record looks at one T cell receptor beta chain sequence and its context. The antigen remains undetermined. This entry is derived from a study of blood T cells in healthy people across ages. General study findings and limits: Unknown donor CMV status possibly confounded expanded clonotype changes.

Researchers report isolating at least 6 million PBMCs per sample. Extraction of total RNA produced a minimum of 5 micrograms from each sample. Germline assignment: CDR1 SGHRS and CDR2 YFSETQ. This CDR3 comprises 15 residues. V shed 5 bases and J 2 bases; nucleotides not matched to a gene: 8. Through a sample-barcoded 5' primer and a J-beta primer mix, a second PCR was run for about 6 to 11 cycles. Every cDNA was tagged by a template-switch adaptor with 12 random nucleotides. A single record per CDR3 protein comes from TCRdb applying MiXCR to the 5' RACE reads. The sample lists 800,000 to 950,000 distinct CDR3 sequences, about 44% seen once, with over 10% in the top ten.

The sequence was collected from a man aged 25 to 45 in good health. What was sequenced was blood. The rearrangement uses TRBV5-1 and TRBJ2-3; TRBD2 matches at 7 bases. CDR3 sequence reads: CASRSRGGPTDTQYF. CDR3 nucleotides: TGCGCCAGCAGGTCCCGCGGGGGTCCCACAGATACGCAGTATTTT.